This paragraph covers one T cell receptor (beta chain) sequence. Using immunoSEQ multiplex PCR, the repertoire was profiled, and TCRdb retains in-frame clones only, with some absent. The sample contains approximately 50,000 clones, approximately 87% of which appear only once. This sample was taken from a study of control samples from healthy donors and cancer patients. Looked up from germline, CDR1 is MDHEN and CDR2 is SYDVKM. The CDR3 extends over 18 amino acids. Trimming removed 5 bases from V and 2 bases from J, with 22 bases in between. The clonotype comes from a woman aged 55-70 years with lung cancer. The chain carries TRBV28 and TRBJ1-5; weak D call: TRBD1 (5 bases). Sequencing input: PBMCs. The CDR3: CASSLIRWGAGGNQPQHF. The CDR3 DNA is TGTGCCAGCAGTCTGATCCGGTGGGGCGCTGGGGGCAATCAGCCCCAGCATTTT.